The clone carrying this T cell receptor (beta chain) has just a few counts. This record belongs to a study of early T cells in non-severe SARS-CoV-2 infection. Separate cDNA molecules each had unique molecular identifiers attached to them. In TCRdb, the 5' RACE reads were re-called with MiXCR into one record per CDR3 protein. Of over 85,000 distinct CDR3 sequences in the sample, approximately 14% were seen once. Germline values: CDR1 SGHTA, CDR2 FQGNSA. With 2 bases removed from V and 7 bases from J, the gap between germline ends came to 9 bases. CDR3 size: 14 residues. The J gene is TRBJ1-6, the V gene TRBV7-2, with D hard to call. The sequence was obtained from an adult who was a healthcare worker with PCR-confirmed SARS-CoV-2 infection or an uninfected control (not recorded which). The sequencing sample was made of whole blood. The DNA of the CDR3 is TGTGCCAGCAGCTTAACTGTAGGAAATTCACCCCTCCACTTT. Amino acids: CASSLTVGNSPLHF.